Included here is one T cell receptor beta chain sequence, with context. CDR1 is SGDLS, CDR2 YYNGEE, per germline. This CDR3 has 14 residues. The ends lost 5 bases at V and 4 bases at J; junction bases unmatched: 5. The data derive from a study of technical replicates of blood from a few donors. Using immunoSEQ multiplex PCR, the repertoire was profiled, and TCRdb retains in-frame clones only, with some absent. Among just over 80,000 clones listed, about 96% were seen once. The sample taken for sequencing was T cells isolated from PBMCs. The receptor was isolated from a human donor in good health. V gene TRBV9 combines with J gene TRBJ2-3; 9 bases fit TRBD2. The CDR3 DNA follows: TGTGCCAGCAGGAATAGCGGGGGAGCAGATACGCAGTATTTT. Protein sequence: CASRNSGGADTQYF.